These 10 T cell receptor beta chains were sequenced from one sample in a study of follicular helper T cells after annual influenza vaccination. Indicated time point: 2015-2016 season, pre-vaccination. Data came from immunoSEQ multiplex PCR; TCRdb stores just in-frame clones and leaves some out. The sample carries 3,500 to 5,500 clones, 82% recorded once. Sequencing was performed on CXCR5+ CD38- circulating T follicular helper cells from blood, taken on the day of influenza vaccination. Subset here: circulating Tfh, non-naive CD4+CXCR5+PD-1+ (ICOS+CD38+ or ICOS-CD38-). The receptors originated from an adult who received the influenza vaccine.

V and J are TRBV7-4 and TRBJ1-6; D remains unclear. The germline gives CDR1 SGHVT, CDR2 SQSDAQ. Trimming left V 10 bases short and J 7 bases short, with 14 bases between. The CDR3 consists of 13 residues. The CDR3 DNA follows: TGTGCCAACCGCACCTCCACGAATTCACCCCTCCACTTT. Translating gives CANRTSTNSPLHF.

The chain is built from TRBV2 and TRBJ2-5; D unresolved. Germline CDR1 reads SNHLY; CDR2 reads FYNNEI. V was clipped by 0 bases and J by 5 bases, with 10 bases between them. The CDR3 runs to 14 residues. The CDR3 nucleotides read TGTGCCAGCAGTGAAGCGCTTCTTCTGGAGACCCAGTACTTC. Translated: CASSEALLLETQYF. Complete variable domain (other parts from reference TRBV2 and TRBJ2-5): EPEVTQTPSHQVTQMGQEVILRCVPISNHLYFYWYRQILGQKVEFLVSFYNNEISEKSEIFDDQFSVERPDGSNFTLKIRSTKLEDSAMYFCASSEALLLETQYFGPGTRLLVL.

This CDR3 reads CASSPGTGREAFF. The CDR3 nucleotides are TGTGCCAGCTCACCAGGGACAGGTCGTGAAGCTTTCTTT. The chain links TRBV18 to TRBJ1-1; 8 bases map to TRBD1. V was pared by 2 bases and J by 7 bases, with 3 bases of the junction left unmatched. The CDR3 is 13 residues long. Germline V lookup: CDR1 KGHSH, CDR2 LQKENI.

The gene calls are TRBV7-7 and TRBJ2-1; 7 bases are a match to TRBD1. The CDR3 runs 13 residues. The V gene's germline CDR1 is SSHAT and CDR2 FNYEAQ (reference sequence). The V gene end was trimmed by 8 bases and the J gene end by 2 bases; junction bases not matched to a gene: 3. The CDR3 protein is CASSQGAYNEQFF. CDR3 nucleotide sequence: TGTGCCAGCTCGCAGGGGGCCTACAATGAGCAGTTCTTC.

The CDR3 spells CASLGVKNTEAFF. The CDR3 nucleotides are TGTGCCAGTCTGGGGGTTAAGAACACTGAAGCTTTCTTT. The chain employs TRBV19 and TRBJ1-1; D is perhaps TRBD1 (5 bases). Looked up from germline, CDR1 is LNHDA and CDR2 is SQIVND (reference sequence). This CDR3 region has 13 residues. V was cut by 8 bases and J by 1 base, with 11 bases left in between.

The CDR3 is CASSLARNTEAFF. CDR3 DNA: TGTGCCAGCAGCTTAGCCCGAAACACTGAAGCTTTCTTT. The chain couples TRBV7-3 to TRBJ1-1; no firm D call. This CDR3 contains 13 residues. The V gene's germline CDR1 is SGHTA and CDR2 FQGTGA. Between the trimmed V and J ends, which lost 2 bases and 2 bases, there was a span of 6 bases.

J is TRBJ1-1 and V is TRBV6-5; a weak D match, TRBD1 (5 bases). Germline lookup yields CDR1 MNHEY and CDR2 SVGAGI. V lost 2 bases, J lost 0 bases, and 10 bases lay in between. The CDR3 is 15 amino acids. The CDR3 DNA is TGTGCCAGCAGTTACGGCAGGGCACTGAACACTGAAGCTTTCTTT. It yields the protein CASSYGRALNTEAFF.

The rearrangement uses TRBV5-6 and TRBJ1-1; possible D gene TRBD1, 6 bases. V gave up 4 bases and J gave up 6 bases, with 22 bases separating them. The germline V gene encodes CDR1 SGHDT and CDR2 YYEEEE. The CDR3 has 16 residues. CDR3 loop: CASSPTGRGDNPEAFF. CDR3 bases: TGTGCCAGCAGCCCGACAGGTAGGGGAGATAATCCTGAAGCTTTCTTT.

The V gene is TRBV18, the J gene TRBJ1-1; 8 bases map to TRBD1. The CDR3 totals 13 residues. J was trimmed by 5 bases and V by 8 bases; bases with no gene match: 7. The germline gives CDR1 KGHSH, CDR2 LQKENI. The CDR3 coding sequence is TGTGCCAGCCATCAGGGGGCAGGAACTGAAGCTTTCTTT. Translation: CASHQGAGTEAFF.

This clone is a singleton in its sample. V is TRBV7-7 and J is TRBJ2-3; 7 positions match TRBD2. V was pared by 2 bases and J by 4 bases, with 3 bases of the junction left unmatched. CDR3 length: 14 residues. Germline values: CDR1 SSHAT, CDR2 FNYEAQ (reference sequence). This chain's CDR3 is CASSLTGGADTQYF. In DNA, the CDR3 is TGTGCCAGCAGCTTAACGGGGGGAGCAGATACGCAGTATTTT.